The clone carrying this TCR beta chain was observed a few times. As yet, its antigen is unknown. This entry belongs to a study of Ad26.COV2.S vaccination and SARS-CoV-2 variants. Turning to the study itself: Into the muscle, Ad26.COV2.S was dosed once or twice, 56 days apart.

The CDR3 sequence is 16 residues long. CDR1 is SGDLS and CDR2 is YYNGEE in the germline V gene. Trimming removed 0 bases at V and 7 bases at J, with 14 bases between. Treatment given: roughly 20 received Ad26.COV2.S at low or high dose, single or two shots; a few received placebo; per-sample allocation not given. After the first vaccine or placebo injection, samples were drawn on day 63. Assay used: immunoSEQ multiplex PCR; TCRdb lists only in-frame clones, some missing. The table lists more than 350,000 clones, about 93% of them singletons. Findings of the study overall: There was reportedly substantial breadth in spike-specific CD8+ and CD4+ T cell responses after vaccination.

This receptor was identified in a person between 18 and 65 years old who received the Ad26.COV2.S COVID-19 vaccine or a placebo. Sequencing used peripheral blood, obtained in a trial of Ad26.COV2.S vaccine versus placebo. The chain recombines TRBV9 with TRBJ1-6; D gene uncertain. The CDR3 bases are TGTGCCAGCAGCGTAGCGGCGGGTCGGGAAAATTCACCCCTCCACTTT. This translates into CASSVAAGRENSPLHF.